This T cell receptor beta chain was identified in a study of technical replicates of blood from several donors. Germline CDR1 reads MNHEY; CDR2 reads SMNVEV (reference sequence). J gave up 0 bases and V 2 bases, and 9 bases lay outside the gene matches. The CDR3 runs to 18 residues. Here immunoSEQ multiplex PCR was the method, and the copy in TCRdb shows in-frame clones only, minus some. The table shows 75,000 to 95,000 clones, with around 94% occurring only once. The sequencing sample was made of T cells isolated from PBMCs. The chain has TRBV27 and TRBJ2-7; the match to TRBD2 covers 11 bases. The clonotype was recovered from a human donor in good health. The CDR3 reads CASSLRGLAVQSSYEQYF. The CDR3 nucleotides are TGTGCCAGCAGTTTAAGGGGACTAGCGGTCCAGAGCTCCTACGAGCAGTACTTC.